These 17 T cell receptor beta chains were all obtained from the same sample, sequenced in a study of cytomegalovirus exposure and HLA in healthy donors. TCRdb keeps only in-frame clones here, not all; method: immunoSEQ multiplex PCR. The sample has some 68,000 clones; roughly 96% are singletons. Sequenced input: PBMCs. These receptors originate from a man between 18 and 29 years old in good health and CMV-seronegative.

This chain connects TRBV7-9 to TRBJ2-7; TRBD2 might be the D (6 bases). V lost 5 bases to trimming and J lost 3 bases, with 11 bases between them. Germline CDR1 is SEHNR and CDR2 is FQNEAQ (reference sequence). CDR3 length equals 13 residues. CDR3 in DNA: TGTGCCAGCAGCCTACGGGGGTTCTACGAGCAGTACTTC. This gives the protein CASSLRGFYEQYF.

V gene TRBV6-5 combines with J gene TRBJ1-1; possibly TRBD1 for D (5 bases). The CDR3 length is 12 residues. CDR1 MNHEY and CDR2 SVGAGI come from the germline V gene. The germline V and J ends were trimmed by 6 bases and 5 bases, with 10 bases remaining between them. The CDR3 region has the DNA TGTGCCAGCAGCCCCGGGGGGACTGAAGCTTTCTTT. Translation gives CASSPGGTEAFF.

V gene TRBV7-2 combines with J gene TRBJ2-3, with unresolved D. Germline V CDR1 and CDR2: SGHTA, FQGNSA. V was trimmed by 1 base and J by 6 bases, leaving 5 bases between them. The CDR3 runs to 12 residues. CDR3 nucleotides: TGTGCCAGCAGCTTAGTTCGTGATACGCAGTATTTT. It is translated as CASSLVRDTQYF.

The CDR3 protein is CASSPGTERETQYF. The CDR3 region has the DNA TGTGCCAGCAGCCCCGGGACAGAGCGAGAGACCCAGTACTTC. The chain employs TRBV5-6 and TRBJ2-5; 7 bases match TRBD1. CDR1 SGHDT and CDR2 YYEEEE come from the germline V gene. The ends lost 4 bases at V and 4 bases at J; junction bases unmatched: 7. CDR3 size: 14 residues. Filled out from reference TRBV5-6 and TRBJ2-5, the complete variable domain reads DAGVTQSPTHLIKTRGQQVTLRCSPKSGHDTVSWYQQALGQGPQFIFQYYEEEERQRGNFPDRFSGHQFPNYSSELNVNALLLGDSALYLCASSPGTERETQYFGPGTRLLVL.

V and J are TRBV6-6 and TRBJ2-3; no clear D gene. V lost 7 bases and J lost 2, with 13 bases in between. The germline V gene has CDR1 MNHNY and CDR2 SVGAGI (reference sequence). The CDR3 loop spans 14 amino acids. The CDR3 DNA reads as TGTGCCAGCAATTTAGAGAACCCCACAGATACGCAGTATTTT. Translated: CASNLENPTDTQYF.

The chain uses TRBV6-5 and TRBJ2-2; no definite D call. This CDR3 is 14 amino acids long. CDR1 MNHEY and CDR2 SVGAGI come from the germline V gene. Trimming took 3 bases from V and 5 from J, leaving 10 bases between them. This CDR3 reads CASSYSSYTGELFF. The DNA of the CDR3 is TGTGCCAGCAGTTATAGTAGTTATACCGGGGAGCTGTTTTTT.

V usage is TRBV7-2 and J usage is TRBJ1-5; D unresolved. The CDR3 totals 17 residues. The V end lost 1 base, the J end lost 0 bases, and 13 bases lay between the germline ends. From germline, CDR1 is SGHTA and CDR2 FQGNSA. The chain's CDR3 is CASSLVVGGYSNQPQHF. The CDR3 DNA is TGTGCCAGCAGCTTAGTAGTAGGAGGGTATAGCAATCAGCCCCAGCATTTT.

The CDR3 nucleotides are TGTGCCAGTAGTCTTAGGACTAGCGGGAGTTCGTCCTACAATGAGCAGTTCTTC. This sequence encodes CASSLRTSGSSSYNEQFF. The chain joins TRBV19 to TRBJ2-1, with TRBD2 identical over 13 bases. Germline CDR1 LNHDA, CDR2 SQIVND (reference sequence). V lost 5 bases to trimming and J lost 1 base; unmatched junction nucleotides: 8. This CDR3 is 18 amino acids long.

The J gene is TRBJ2-3, the V gene TRBV11-2, with 7 bases identical to TRBD1. The CDR3 loop spans 12 amino acids. The J segment lost 4 bases and the V segment lost 6 bases, leaving 1 base of the junction unmatched. CDR1 SGHAT and CDR2 FQNNGV come from the germline V gene. CDR3 nucleotides: TGTGCCAGCAGTCAGGGGGCAGATACGCAGTATTTT. Encoded protein: CASSQGADTQYF. Complete variable domain (other parts from reference TRBV11-2 and TRBJ2-3): EAGVAQSPRYKIIEKRQSVAFWCNPISGHATLYWYQQILGQGPKLLIQFQNNGVVDDSQLPKDRFSAERLKGVDSTLKIQPAKLEDSAVYLCASSQGADTQYFGPGTRLTVL.

The rearrangement uses TRBV12-5 and TRBJ2-1; possibly TRBD2 for D (7 bases). The CDR3 has 16 residues. V lost 3 bases and J lost 5, with 17 bases in between. Germline V lookup: CDR1 LGHNT, CDR2 FRNRAP. This CDR3 is CASGFVPQGRDNEQFF. The CDR3 DNA sequence: TGTGCTAGTGGTTTTGTCCCCCAGGGGAGGGACAATGAGCAGTTCTTC.

The DNA of the CDR3 is TGTGCCAGCAGCTGGGGGCAGACCCTCACTGAAGCTTTCTTT. Translated: CASSWGQTLTEAFF. V is TRBV5-4 and J is TRBJ1-1; TRBD1 might be the D (6 bases). V dropped 3 bases and J dropped 4 bases, with 13 bases sitting between them. Germline V gene sequence: CDR1 SGHNT, CDR2 YYREEE (reference sequence). This CDR3 is 14 amino acids long.

The V gene is TRBV6-5, the J gene TRBJ1-1, with a tentative D call TRBD1 (6 bases). Trimming removed 2 bases from V and 1 base from J, with 11 bases in between. CDR1 and CDR2 from the germline V gene are MNHEY and SVGAGI. This CDR3 comprises 15 residues. The CDR3 loop reads CASSYQGRRNTEAFF. The CDR3 bases are TGTGCCAGCAGTTACCAGGGGCGGAGGAACACTGAAGCTTTCTTT.

The chain combines TRBV2 with TRBJ2-5; maybe TRBD1 (5 bases). Per the germline V gene, CDR1 is SNHLY and CDR2 is FYNNEI. CDR3 length: 13 residues. Trimming removed 4 bases from V and 2 bases from J, with 8 bases in between. The CDR3 reads CASSVRQQETQYF. CDR3 in DNA: TGTGCCAGCAGTGTTAGACAGCAAGAGACCCAGTACTTC.

The chain joins TRBV30 to TRBJ1-1, with 7 nucleotides matching TRBD1. The germline V gene encodes CDR1 GTSNPN and CDR2 SVGIG (reference sequence). The V gene end was trimmed by 7 bases and the J gene end by 1 base; junction bases not matched to a gene: 18. CDR3 size: 17 residues. CDR3 loop: CAYAVDNRGRENTEAFF. The CDR3 DNA reads TGTGCCTACGCAGTGGACAACAGGGGCCGAGAGAACACTGAAGCTTTCTTT. The whole variable domain, remainder taken from reference TRBV30 and TRBJ1-1, is SQTIHQWPATLVQPVGSPLSLECTVEGTSNPNLYWYRQAAGRGLQLLFYSVGIGQISSEVPQNLSASRPQDRQFILSSKKLLLSDSGFYLCAYAVDNRGRENTEAFFGQGTRLTVV.

The J gene is TRBJ1-5, the V gene TRBV27; D is perhaps TRBD1 (6 bases). The CDR3 consists of 16 residues. CDR1 and CDR2 (germline): MNHEY, SMNVEV (reference sequence). V dropped 4 bases and J dropped 4 bases, with 17 bases sitting between them. The DNA for the CDR3 is TGTGCCAGCAGTTCCTCAGGGGAGGGTGGGAATCAGCCCCAGCATTTT. Its protein product is CASSSSGEGGNQPQHF.

The chain is built from TRBV6-1 and TRBJ1-2; no clear D. Germline V gene data show CDR1 as MNHNS and CDR2 as SASEGT. The V end was cut by 10 bases, the J end by 1 base, with 7 bases between. The CDR3 sequence is 11 residues long. DNA of the CDR3: TGTGCCATCCCGGTTAACTATGGCTACACCTTC. Protein product: CAIPVNYGYTF.

The gene calls are TRBV4-2 and TRBJ2-3; 9 bases match TRBD1. Unmatched junction bases numbered 7, after V lost 1 base and J lost 2 bases. The CDR3 is 17 amino acids. Germline V lookup: CDR1 LGHNA, CDR2 YNFKEQ. The CDR3: CASSQGRDRVNTDTQYF. The CDR3 DNA reads TGTGCCAGCAGCCAAGGCCGGGACAGGGTTAACACAGATACGCAGTATTTT.